This T cell receptor (beta chain) was profiled in a study of T cell responses to AZD1222 COVID-19 vaccine. The study's findings and limits: Repertoire sampling happened only post peak T cell response.

The CDR3 has 15 amino acids. CDR1 is MDHEN, CDR2 SYDVKM, per germline. With 2 bases removed from V and 3 bases from J, the gap between germline ends came to 11 bases. Measured with immunoSEQ multiplex PCR; TCRdb has only the in-frame clones, and not every one. The sample holds more than 150,000 clones, almost 95% seen once. For this clone: What it recognizes is unknown.

V and J are TRBV28 and TRBJ2-1, with D hard to call. The clonotype originates from an adult in good health. The starting material was peripheral blood, obtained on day 0 of AZD1222 vaccination. The CDR3 DNA reads as TGTGCCAGCAGTTTAGCGACGGACGACTACAATGAGCAGTTCTTC. Its translation is CASSLATDDYNEQFF.